The 32 T cell receptor beta chains below were found in one sample sequenced in a study of neurological immune-mediated disorders. TCRdb re-called the 5' RACE reads through MiXCR, storing one row per CDR3 protein. Of 93,000 or so distinct CDR3 sequences listed, under 14% are singletons. Stated time point: longitudinal time-point 3. The source material was PBMCs. The receptors shown here come from a female donor with HTLV-1-associated myelopathy (HAM/TSP).

This clonotype was seen repeatedly, ten times or more. This chain joins TRBV18 and TRBJ1-1; D is unclear. Trimming took off 3 bases at V and 5 bases at J, with 13 bases between the two ends. The CDR3 extends over 14 amino acids. Looked up from germline, CDR1 is KGHSH and CDR2 is LQKENI. The CDR3 sequence: CASSPGQRATEAFF. The CDR3 DNA is TGTGCCAGCTCACCTGGGCAGAGGGCAACTGAAGCTTTCTTT.

As to this clonotype: This could be a read error, since a much larger clone is one nucleotide away. The CDR3 region is CASSLVIHNERFF. CDR3 DNA sequence: TGTGCCAGCAGCTTGGTGATCCACAATGAGCGGTTCTTC. The chain has TRBV5-5 and TRBJ2-1, with D uncertain. This CDR3 is built from 13 residues. CDR1 SGHKS and CDR2 YYEKEE come from the germline V gene (reference sequence).

This clonotype was picked up many times. This sequence joins TRBV28 and TRBJ2-3; D uncertain. This CDR3 has 13 residues. Deletions cut 5 bases from V and 8 bases from J, with 14 bases between. Looked up from germline, CDR1 is MDHEN and CDR2 is SYDVKM. CDR3 in amino acids: CASSPRSPATQYF. The CDR3 bases are TGTGCCAGCAGTCCGCGGAGCCCAGCTACGCAGTATTTT.

This clonotype was recorded many times. The CDR3 reads CASSPLPSETGTPNTGELFF. The CDR3 bases are TGCGCCAGCAGCCCCCTTCCCAGCGAAACCGGGACACCGAACACCGGGGAGCTGTTTTTT. The genes are TRBV4-1 and TRBJ2-2, with a possible D match to TRBD1 (6 bases). Germline values: CDR1 MGHRA, CDR2 YSYEKL. This CDR3 has 20 amino acids. V lost 4 bases and J 0 bases, leaving 24 bases between the germline ends.

In its sample, this clonotype was seen many times. V and J are TRBV20-1 and TRBJ2-3; perhaps TRBD2 as D (6 bases). The CDR3 runs to 13 residues. Germline V gene lookup returns CDR1 DFQATT and CDR2 SNEGSKA (reference sequence). Trimming removed 3 bases from V and 2 bases from J, with 9 bases in between. CDR3 loop: CSARGLYTDTQYF. CDR3 in DNA: TGCAGTGCTAGGGGACTGTACACAGATACGCAGTATTTT.

This clonotype has at least ten counts. This rearrangement joins TRBV5-1 to TRBJ2-2, with D perhaps matching TRBD1 (5 bases). CDR1 SGHRS and CDR2 YFSETQ come from the germline V gene. The CDR3 contains 15 residues. Between the trimmed V and J ends, which lost 4 bases and 2 bases, there was a span of 12 bases. For the CDR3, the DNA is TGCGCCAGCAGCGAAGGGGCGTCAAACACCGGGGAGCTGTTTTTT. Translated: CASSEGASNTGELFF.

This clonotype was counted once. At one boundary the junction diverges from the germline segment, which might be a read error. The chain couples TRBV5-1 to TRBJ2-7; 7 nucleotides match TRBD2. Per the germline V gene, CDR1 is SGHRS and CDR2 is YFSETQ. CDR3 size: 14 residues. The CDR3 protein is CTSSLGGGSYEQYF. DNA for the CDR3: TGCACCAGCAGCTTGGGGGGGGGCTCCTACGAGCAGTACTTC.

This clonotype occurred many times. The rearrangement joins TRBV7-2 to TRBJ2-5, with D perhaps given as TRBD1 or TRBD2 (6 bases each). Germline CDR1 and CDR2: SGHTA and FQGNSA. The CDR3 sequence is 14 residues long. V was clipped by 3 bases and J by 5 bases, with 13 bases between them. The CDR3 DNA reads TGTGCCAGCAGCTTTGAGAGGGGGAGGGAGACCCAGTACTTC. It yields the protein CASSFERGRETQYF.

Many counts were recorded for this clonotype. The chain recombines TRBV29-1 with TRBJ2-1; 7 nucleotides agree with TRBD1. The CDR3 is made up of 14 amino acids. Per the germline V gene, CDR1 is SQVTM and CDR2 is ANQGSEA. The V and J ends lost 7 bases and 3 bases, in that order; junction bases with no gene match: 9. The CDR3 bases are TGCAGCGCCCCCAGTGCAGGGGGCTACAATGAGCAGTTCTTC. Its translation: CSAPSAGGYNEQFF.

Points on this clonotype: Compared with germline, one end of the junction differs, possibly owing to a read error. This rearrangement joins TRBV11-2 to TRBJ2-7; 15 bases fit TRBD2. CDR3 length: 18 amino acids. In germline, CDR1 is SGHAT, CDR2 FQNNGV. The CDR3 is CASSFSRGLAGGAYKQYF. Written as DNA, the CDR3 is TGTGCCAGCAGCTTTAGTAGAGGACTAGCGGGGGGGGCCTACAAGCAGTACTTC.

This clonotype showed up many times. V gene TRBV7-9 combines with J gene TRBJ1-6; D is possibly TRBD1 (5 bases). Germline values: CDR1 SEHNR, CDR2 FQNEAQ (reference sequence). The CDR3 runs to 16 residues. V lost 2 bases and J lost 0, with 8 bases in between. CDR3 amino acids: CASSLWGSSYNSPLHF. CDR3 bases: TGTGCCAGCAGCTTATGGGGGAGCTCCTATAATTCACCCCTCCACTTT.

This clonotype has ten or more counts. The gene calls are TRBV3-1 and TRBJ2-1, with D unclear. The germline V gene encodes CDR1 LGHDT and CDR2 YNNKEL (reference sequence). This CDR3 region has 13 residues. Trimming cost V 4 bases and J 0 bases, with 4 bases left between them. The CDR3 is CASSPGSYNEQFF. In DNA, the CDR3 is TGTGCCAGCAGCCCGGGCTCCTACAATGAGCAGTTCTTC.

This clonotype was recorded at least ten times. V is TRBV20-1 and J is TRBJ2-7; D remains ambiguous. From germline, CDR1 is DFQATT and CDR2 SNEGSKA (reference sequence). Trimming removed 2 bases at V and 6 bases at J, with 14 bases between. This CDR3 is 13 amino acids long. The CDR3 DNA reads as TGCAGTGCTAGACATTTGCTCGAACGCGAGCAGTACTTC. This encodes CSARHLLEREQYF.

In this sample, this clonotype turned up many times. The chain combines TRBV27 with TRBJ2-7, with a weak D call TRBD1 (5 bases). V was cut by 5 bases and J by 2 bases, with 16 bases left in between. Germline V CDR1 and CDR2: MNHEY, SMNVEV (reference sequence). The CDR3 sequence is 15 residues long. The CDR3 protein is CASSRGFGPAYEQYF. CDR3 nucleotide sequence: TGTGCCAGCAGTAGGGGTTTCGGGCCCGCCTACGAGCAGTACTTC.

This clonotype came up many times. The chain is built from TRBV5-4 and TRBJ2-7, with D tentatively TRBD2 (6 bases). Germline V lookup: CDR1 SGHNT, CDR2 YYREEE (reference sequence). The CDR3 loop spans 14 amino acids. Trimming removed 1 base at V and 4 bases at J, with 12 bases between. The CDR3 protein is CASSLNRGYYEQYF. The CDR3 DNA reads as TGTGCCAGCAGCTTGAACCGGGGGTATTACGAGCAGTACTTC. Full variable domain (outside the CDR3, taken from reference TRBV5-4 and TRBJ2-7): ETGVTQSPTHLIKTRGQQVTLRCSSQSGHNTVSWYQQALGQGPQFIFQYYREEENGRGNFPPRFSGLQFPNYSSELNVNALELDDSALYLCASSLNRGYYEQYFGPGTRLTVT.

The chain links TRBV20-1 to TRBJ2-7; 9 bases agree with TRBD2. The CDR3 runs 15 residues. Per germline, CDR1 DFQATT and CDR2 SNEGSKA (reference sequence). The J segment lost 3 bases and the V segment lost 3 bases, leaving 9 bases of the junction unmatched. CDR3 DNA sequence: TGCAGTGCTAGCGTCAAGCGGGGGGCCCTCTACGAGCAGTACTTC. Its translation is CSASVKRGALYEQYF.

This clonotype was seen repeatedly, ten times or more. This chain uses TRBV20-1 with TRBJ1-1; a possible D gene is TRBD1 (5 bases). V dropped 2 bases and J dropped 4 bases, with 8 bases sitting between them. The CDR3 is made up of 12 amino acids. Germline V lookup: CDR1 DFQATT, CDR2 SNEGSKA (reference sequence). CDR3 region: CSARSGPTEAFF. In DNA form, the CDR3 reads TGCAGTGCTAGATCAGGGCCCACTGAAGCTTTCTTT.

This clonotype has a handful of counts. This sequence joins TRBV20-1 and TRBJ2-7, with D maybe TRBD1 (5 bases). CDR3 size: 14 residues. Germline CDR1 and CDR2: DFQATT and SNEGSKA (reference sequence). V lost 5 bases to trimming and J lost 7 bases, with 21 bases between them. CDR3 sequence reads: CSARRTATSGEQYF. For the CDR3, the DNA is TGCAGTGCTCGAAGGACCGCCACGTCAGGGGAGCAGTACTTC.

This clonotype was picked up many times. The chain recombines TRBV6-4 with TRBJ1-1; D gene unclear. Between the trimmed V and J ends, which lost 6 bases and 0 bases, there was a span of 11 bases. The CDR3 runs 14 residues. Germline V gives CDR1 MRHNA, CDR2 SNTAGT. The CDR3, as DNA: TGTGCCAGCAGGAGGACGGGGATGAACACTGAAGCTTTCTTT. Protein product: CASRRTGMNTEAFF.

This clonotype was recorded many times. This chain joins TRBV20-1 and TRBJ2-3; unclear D gene. Trimming pared 3 bases from V and 0 bases from J, leaving 10 bases between. The germline V gene has CDR1 DFQATT and CDR2 SNEGSKA (reference sequence). This CDR3 has 14 amino acids. CDR3 protein: CSARSDLSTDTQYF. The DNA for the CDR3 is TGCAGTGCTAGGTCCGACCTTAGCACAGATACGCAGTATTTT.

The rearrangement links TRBV20-1 to TRBJ1-4, with D maybe TRBD1 (6 bases). V was clipped by 5 bases and J by 0 bases, with 7 bases between them. The germline CDR1 and CDR2 sequences are DFQATT and SNEGSKA (reference sequence). This CDR3 contains 13 residues. CDR3 nucleotide sequence: TGCAGTGCTGGACAGCCAACTAATGAAAAACTGTTTTTT. Its protein is CSAGQPTNEKLFF.

V is TRBV6-5 and J is TRBJ2-7; TRBD1 or TRBD2 may be the D gene (6 bases each). CDR1 and CDR2 (germline): MNHEY, SVGAGI. Trimming removed 2 bases from V and 0 bases from J, with 17 bases in between. The CDR3 sequence is 17 residues long. CDR3 bases: TGTGCCAGCAGTTACATGTTTAGGAGGGACATCTCCTACGAGCAGTACTTC. It encodes CASSYMFRRDISYEQYF.

The V and J genes are TRBV5-1 and TRBJ2-3, with D unresolved. Germline V gene data show CDR1 as SGHRS and CDR2 as YFSETQ. This CDR3 is 14 amino acids long. V was cut by 4 bases and J by 5 bases, with 14 bases left in between. The CDR3 DNA follows: TGCGCCAGCAGCCCCACCCACGGGTTAGATACGCAGTATTTT. Amino acids: CASSPTHGLDTQYF.

This clonotype was seen repeatedly, ten times or more. The chain employs TRBV6-1 and TRBJ2-7; D call uncertain. CDR3 size: 15 residues. Per the germline V gene, CDR1 is MNHNS and CDR2 is SASEGT. The ends were cut back, 2 bases at V and 2 bases at J, with 13 bases in the middle. The CDR3 DNA follows: TGTGCCAGCAGTGAACTTAACGGCCGTACCTACGAGCAGTACTTC. Amino acid sequence: CASSELNGRTYEQYF.

This clonotype was seen many times. This chain links TRBV6-5 with TRBJ1-5, with no clear D. The ends were cut back, 7 bases at V and 0 bases at J, with 13 bases in the middle. This CDR3 spans 15 amino acids. Germline CDR1 is MNHEY and CDR2 is SVGAGI. CDR3 DNA sequence: TGTGCCAGCACCAGTACACCCTATAGCAATCAGCCCCAGCATTTT. This codes for CASTSTPYSNQPQHF.

This clonotype appeared many times. V usage is TRBV20-1 and J usage is TRBJ2-5; D is possibly TRBD1 (6 bases). This CDR3 comprises 16 residues. The germline CDR1 and CDR2 sequences are DFQATT and SNEGSKA (reference sequence). V was pared by 5 bases and J by 0 bases, with 19 bases between. Written as DNA, the CDR3 is TGCAGTGCTGAAAAATTCGGGACAAACAACCAAGAGACCCAGTACTTC. Amino acids: CSAEKFGTNNQETQYF.

This clonotype was seen repeatedly, ten times or more. The chain joins TRBV29-1 to TRBJ2-7; a weak D match, TRBD1 (7 bases). Germline-derived CDR1 and CDR2 are SQVTM and ANQGSEA. The CDR3 extends over 14 amino acids. The V and J ends lost 7 bases and 2 bases respectively, with 18 bases between them. Here the CDR3 reads CSARRGQQTYEQYF. The CDR3 region has the DNA TGCAGCGCCCGGAGGGGACAGCAGACCTACGAGCAGTACTTC.

The genes are TRBV28 and TRBJ1-5; D remains unclear. Germline V CDR1 and CDR2: MDHEN, SYDVKM. The CDR3 has 14 amino acids. Trimming left V 11 bases short and J 4 bases short, with 18 bases between. CDR3 protein: CAARRELDNQPQHF. CDR3 nucleotides: TGTGCCGCCCGACGAGAGTTGGATAATCAGCCCCAGCATTTT.

This clonotype was counted many times. The chain employs TRBV9 and TRBJ2-2, with D perhaps matching TRBD2 (5 bases). This CDR3 region has 15 residues. The germline CDR1 and CDR2 sequences are SGDLS and YYNGEE. Deletions cut 3 bases from V and 1 base from J, with 10 bases between. CDR3 sequence: CASSAGGGNTGELFF. In DNA form, the CDR3 reads TGTGCCAGCAGCGCTGGTGGAGGGAACACCGGGGAGCTGTTTTTT.

The sample holds a few counts of this clonotype. The chain carries TRBV6-6 and TRBJ2-7, with 9 bases fitting TRBD1. Germline V gene data show CDR1 as MNHNY and CDR2 as SVGAGI (reference sequence). Trimming cost V 6 bases and J 2 bases; bases outside gene matches: 5. The CDR3 loop spans 14 amino acids. The CDR3 DNA reads as TGTGCCAGCAGGGACGGGACAGGGCCCTACGAGCAGTACTTC. Protein sequence: CASRDGTGPYEQYF.

This clonotype appeared many times. This sequence joins TRBV5-1 and TRBJ2-2; D may be TRBD1 (6 bases). The CDR3 loop spans 15 amino acids. The ends were cut back, 0 bases at V and 4 bases at J, with 10 bases in the middle. The V gene's germline CDR1 is SGHRS and CDR2 YFSETQ. CDR3 nucleotides: TGCGCCAGCAGCTTGGAGCAGGGGCGCACCGGGGAGCTGTTTTTT. The encoded protein is CASSLEQGRTGELFF.

This clonotype was seen ten or more times. The genes are TRBV5-1 and TRBJ2-7; D remains ambiguous. The V gene's germline CDR1 is SGHRS and CDR2 YFSETQ. The CDR3 is made up of 13 amino acids. The V gene lost 2 bases and the J gene lost 1 base, with 7 bases spanning the gap. CDR3 DNA: TGCGCCAGCAGCTTCGAAGGGTCCTACGAGCAGTACTTC. This codes for CASSFEGSYEQYF. The entire variable domain, with the rest obtained from reference TRBV5-1 and TRBJ2-7, is as follows: KAGVTQTPRYLIKTRGQQVTLSCSPISGHRSVSWYQQTPGQGLQFLFEYFSETQRNKGNFPGRFSGRQFSNSRSEMNVSTLELGDSALYLCASSFEGSYEQYFGPGTRLTVT.